This T cell receptor beta chain was profiled in a study of blood T cell repertoires in COVID-19. Study-level background: The United States, Italy and Spain were the sources of the acute and convalescent COVID-19 samples. Nucleic acid was either cDNA or gDNA, and it came from T cells, B-cell-depleted T cells, or PBMCs.

Authors' data handling: Quantification of nucleated cells was approximated via reference gene primer amplification. Repertoires were generated with immunoSEQ multiplex PCR, while TCRdb's copy carries only in-frame clones and drops some. V and J calls and clone size are as listed in that table; D and trimming were resolved from the DNA. The sample includes 150,000 to 200,000 clones, roughly 86% seen only once; the top ten take roughly 0.95%. V lost 4 bases and J lost 4, with 13 bases in between. Germline values: CDR1 SGHAT, CDR2 FQNNGV. CDR3 length: 14 residues. This clone was seen a few times. Sequenced sample: peripheral blood. The TCR sequence derives from a man aged 18-30 years with acute or convalescent COVID-19. V gene TRBV11-2 combines with J gene TRBJ2-5; a possible D gene is TRBD1 (5 bases). CDR3 region: CASSSRTNGETQYF. The CDR3 DNA reads as TGTGCCAGCAGCTCCCGGACAAACGGAGAGACCCAGTACTTC.